These T cell receptor beta chains were read from a single sample in a study of T-cell reconstitution after alpha-beta-depleted transplantation in children. TCRdb reanalysed the PCR reads using MiXCR and keeps one entry per CDR3 protein. The sample contains about 980,000 distinct CDR3 sequences, roughly 29% of which appear only once. Source: PBMCs, mostly from graft donor cells, taken 360 days after TCRalphabeta/CD19-depleted stem cell transplant. All receptors derive from a boy younger than two who had a stem cell transplant for SCID, so the T cells may come from the graft donor. CDR3s include the opening cysteine and the closing phenylalanine or tryptophan. Fields, in order: CDR3 protein, CDR3 DNA, J gene, V gene, D gene, clone size. D genes are given only for firm matches. The size of a clone is reported for some rows only, either as once, few or many, or as a class for expanded clones.

CSATAGGLSTDTQYF TGCAGTGCCACAGCGGGGGGACTGAGCACAGATACGCAGTATTTT TRBJ2-3 TRBV20-1 TRBD2 few
CASSLVAGYRMSYNEQFF TGCGCCAGCAGCTTGGTGGCGGGCTATCGGATGTCCTACAATGAGCAGTTCTTC TRBJ2-1 TRBV5-1 . .
CSVEDYGPTGEQYF TGCAGCGTTGAAGACTACGGCCCAACGGGCGAGCAGTACTTC TRBJ2-7 TRBV29-1 . .
CASSLFGSPLHF TGTGCCAGCAGCTTGTTTGGTTCACCCCTCCACTTT TRBJ1-6 TRBV5-6 . .
CASSGGGQLYGYTF TGTGCCAGCAGCGGAGGGGGACAGCTCTATGGCTACACCTTC TRBJ1-2 TRBV7-2 TRBD1 few
CASSQEIPFGMNTEAFF TGCGCCAGCAGCCAAGAAATCCCGTTCGGGATGAACACTGAAGCTTTCTTT TRBJ1-1 TRBV4-1 . .
CASSYGRGLGPAAAHNEQFF TGTGCCAGCAGTTACGGGCGGGGTCTTGGTCCGGCGGCAGCTCACAATGAGCAGTTCTTC TRBJ2-1 TRBV6-2/TRBV6-3 . .
CASRGRVEAFF TGTGCCAGCCGAGGGCGGGTGGAAGCTTTCTTT TRBJ1-1 TRBV2 . .
CASSRPGPGPETQYF TGTGCCAGCAGTAGGCCGGGCCCCGGGCCAGAGACCCAGTACTTC TRBJ2-5 TRBV2 . .
CASSYWTSNTGELFF TGTGCCAGCAGTTACTGGACATCGAACACCGGGGAGCTGTTTTTT TRBJ2-2 TRBV6-5 . .
CASRPGQILITGELFF TGTGCCAGCAGGCCCGGACAGATCCTTATTACCGGGGAGCTGTTTTTT TRBJ2-2 TRBV6-1 . .
CASSPPPSRSRTDTQYF TGTGCCAGCAGCCCACCCCCTAGCCGGTCACGCACAGATACGCAGTATTTT TRBJ2-3 TRBV7-2 . .
CASSLAPFINEQFF TGTGCCAGCAGCTTAGCGCCGTTCATAAATGAGCAGTTCTTC TRBJ2-1 TRBV7-6 . few
CASSLVPQGTDNEQFF TGCGCCAGCAGCTTGGTCCCCCAGGGGACCGACAATGAGCAGTTCTTC TRBJ2-1 TRBV5-1 . .
CASSKPLGTAHNEQFF TGTGCCAGCAGCAAACCTCTTGGGACAGCACACAATGAGCAGTTCTTC TRBJ2-1 TRBV5-5 TRBD1 .
CASSRASVRITGELFF TGTGCCAGCAGTCGGGCTAGCGTGAGGATTACCGGGGAGCTGTTTTTT TRBJ2-2 TRBV12-3/TRBV12-4 . few
CASSPGTSRVGTQYF TGTGCCAGCAGCCCTGGGACATCAAGGGTGGGTACGCAGTATTTT TRBJ2-3 TRBV7-3 . .
CASSKGQQETQYF TGCGCCAGCAGCAAGGGACAGCAAGAGACCCAGTACTTC TRBJ2-5 TRBV5-1 TRBD1 few
CSVANMGQGQETQYF TGCAGCGTTGCCAACATGGGACAGGGACAAGAGACCCAGTACTTC TRBJ2-5 TRBV29-1 TRBD1 .
CASSATGGPPETQYF TGCGCCAGCAGCGCGACGGGGGGACCCCCGGAGACCCAGTACTTC TRBJ2-5 TRBV5-1 TRBD2 .
CSVHLGWDRAQYF TGCAGCGTTCACCTGGGCTGGGATCGGGCGCAGTATTTT TRBJ2-3 TRBV29-1 . many
CASSLDRPGAKNIQYF TGCGCCAGCAGCTTGGACAGGCCTGGGGCCAAAAACATTCAGTACTTC TRBJ2-4 TRBV5-1 . .
CASSLRAGGADTEAFF TGTGCCAGCAGCTTGAGGGCAGGGGGCGCAGACACTGAAGCTTTCTTT TRBJ1-1 TRBV5-5 TRBD1 .
CASSQVSIRSSTGAYQPQHF TGTGCCAGCAGCCAAGTGAGCATCCGTTCCTCGACGGGAGCATATCAGCCCCAGCATTTT TRBJ1-5 TRBV4-2 . few
CASSQDGTGTETQYF TGTGCCAGCAGCCAAGATGGGACAGGGACAGAGACCCAGTACTTC TRBJ2-5 TRBV4-2 TRBD1 .
CASSLPSAGWQETQYF TGTGCCAGCAGTCTACCCTCTGCAGGGTGGCAAGAGACCCAGTACTTC TRBJ2-5 TRBV12-3/TRBV12-4 . few
CASRLTNSGDTQYF TGTGCCAGCAGGCTTACTAACAGCGGCGATACGCAGTATTTT TRBJ2-3 TRBV27 . few